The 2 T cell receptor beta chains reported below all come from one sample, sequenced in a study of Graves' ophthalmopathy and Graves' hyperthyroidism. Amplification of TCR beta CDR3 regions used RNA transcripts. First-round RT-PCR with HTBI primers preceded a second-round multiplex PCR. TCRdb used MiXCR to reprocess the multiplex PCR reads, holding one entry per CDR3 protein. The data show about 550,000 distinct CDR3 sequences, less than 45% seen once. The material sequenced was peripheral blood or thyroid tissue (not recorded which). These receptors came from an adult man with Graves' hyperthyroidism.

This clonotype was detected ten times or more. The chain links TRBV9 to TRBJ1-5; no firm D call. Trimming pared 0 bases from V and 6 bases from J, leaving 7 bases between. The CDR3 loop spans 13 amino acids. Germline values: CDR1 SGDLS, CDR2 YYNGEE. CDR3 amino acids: CASSVAAGQPQHF. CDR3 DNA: TGTGCCAGCAGCGTAGCCGCGGGTCAGCCCCAGCATTTT.

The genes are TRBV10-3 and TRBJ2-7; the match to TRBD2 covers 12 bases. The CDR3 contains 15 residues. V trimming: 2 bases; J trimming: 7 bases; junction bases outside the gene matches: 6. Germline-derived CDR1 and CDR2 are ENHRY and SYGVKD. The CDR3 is CAISEVTSGGNEQYF. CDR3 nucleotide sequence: TGTGCCATCAGTGAGGTGACTAGCGGGGGTAATGAGCAGTACTTC.